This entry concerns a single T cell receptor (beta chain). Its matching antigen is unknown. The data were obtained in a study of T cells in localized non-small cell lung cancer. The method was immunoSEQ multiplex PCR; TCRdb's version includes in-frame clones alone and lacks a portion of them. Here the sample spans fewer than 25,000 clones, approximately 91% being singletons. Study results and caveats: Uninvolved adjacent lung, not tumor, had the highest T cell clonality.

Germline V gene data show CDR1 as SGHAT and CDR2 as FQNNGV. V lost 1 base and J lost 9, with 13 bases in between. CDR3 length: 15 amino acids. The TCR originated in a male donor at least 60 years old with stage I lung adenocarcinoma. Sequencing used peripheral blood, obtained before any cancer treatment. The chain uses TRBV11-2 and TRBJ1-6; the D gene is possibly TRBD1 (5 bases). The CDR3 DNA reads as TGTGCCAGCAGCTTAGGTGTGCAGGGAGGTTCACCCCTCCACTTT. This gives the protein CASSLGVQGGSPLHF.